Listed here is a single T cell receptor (beta chain). The antigen is unknown. This sample stems from a study of blood T cells in healthy people across ages. Study results and caveats: Higher diversity, along with more naive CD4+ cells, distinguished long-lived donors from aged donors.

Each donor's blood draw was roughly 10 milliliters of peripheral blood. Per sample, extraction of total RNA gave at least 5 micrograms in every case. V shed 4 bases and J shed 4 bases, with 17 bases lying between them. Germline V gives CDR1 DFQATT, CDR2 SNEGSKA (reference sequence). The CDR3 runs 16 residues. A second roughly 6 to 12 cycle PCR used barcoded and J-beta primers. Per sample, CDR3-containing paired-end reads numbered at least 3 million. TCRdb re-called the 5' RACE reads through MiXCR, storing one row per CDR3 protein. The sample has 250,000 to 300,000 distinct CDR3 sequences; 25% to 30% are singletons.

The receptor was derived from a woman in her 70s in good health. The chain links TRBV20-1 to TRBJ2-6; the D call may be TRBD1 or TRBD2 (5 bases each). Input material: blood. The CDR3 reads CSATPRGVAGANVLTF. The CDR3 region has the DNA TGCAGTGCTACACCGCGAGGGGTAGCCGGGGCCAACGTCCTGACTTTC.